This T cell receptor beta chain came from a study of blood T cell repertoires in COVID-19. Study-level background: The origin of the acute and convalescent COVID-19 samples was the United States, Italy and Spain.

Measured with immunoSEQ multiplex PCR; TCRdb has only the in-frame clones, and not every one. The data show roughly 280,000 clones, 85% to 90% seen once. The germline V gene has CDR1 SGDLS and CDR2 YYNGEE. The CDR3 extends over 15 amino acids. Trimming removed 6 bases from V and 2 bases from J, with 16 bases in between. Enrolled through a virtual design, the participants were between roughly 18 and 100 years of age and came from about two dozen US areas. Participant-given clinical history determined each cohort assignment. The specimen sequenced was PBMCs or T cells enriched from blood (not recorded which). The TCR comes from a woman aged 55-69 years who had recovered from COVID-19. The J gene is TRBJ2-3, the V gene TRBV9; TRBD2 is a possible D gene (6 bases). The CDR3 reads CASTRRDWDTDTQYF. In DNA form, the CDR3 reads TGTGCCAGCACCAGGAGGGATTGGGACACAGATACGCAGTATTTT.